This TCR beta chain came from a study of early T cells in non-severe SARS-CoV-2 infection. Germline V gene lookup returns CDR1 LNHNV and CDR2 YYDKDF (reference sequence). This CDR3 contains 13 residues. The germline V and J ends were trimmed by 3 bases and 6 bases, with 12 bases remaining between them. Individual cDNA molecules received unique molecular identifiers. TCRdb used MiXCR to reprocess the 5' RACE reads, holding one entry per CDR3 protein. There are 85,000 to 120,000 distinct CDR3 sequences in the sample; under 15% occur only once, and approximately 6% lies in the top ten. Sequencing used whole blood. This clonotype was sampled from an adult who was a healthcare worker with PCR-confirmed SARS-CoV-2 infection or an uninfected control (not recorded which). The chain recombines TRBV15 with TRBJ2-7, with unresolved D. The CDR3 nucleotides read TGTGCCACCAGCAGGGAGAGGTGGTCCGAGCAGTACTTC. Translated, it gives CATSRERWSEQYF. Looking up the rest from reference TRBV15 and TRBJ2-7 gives the full variable domain: DAMVIQNPRYQVTQFGKPVTLSCSQTLNHNVMYWYQQKSSQAPKLLFHYYDKDFNNEADTPDNFQSRRPNTSFCFLDIRSPGLGDTAMYLCATSRERWSEQYFGPGTRLTVT.